This T cell receptor beta chain originates from a study of OX40 agonist ivuxolimab in advanced cancers. Across the study: Three patients responded partially, comprising one with hepatocellular carcinoma and two with cutaneous melanoma.

TCRdb's table, derived via immunoSEQ multiplex PCR, lists solely in-frame clones and lacks some. The repertoire holds tens of thousands of clones, about 85% seen once, with over 0.9% in the top ten. V was cut by 6 bases and J by 0 bases, with 10 bases left in between. Germline values: CDR1 LGHNT, CDR2 FRNRAP. There are 14 residues in the CDR3. The source of this sequence is an adult with an advanced solid tumor such as melanoma, head and neck, liver or kidney cancer. The V call is TRBV12-5, the J call TRBJ2-3, with D possibly being TRBD1 (6 bases). Sequencing was performed on CD4+ or CD8+ T cells sorted from blood, taken in a trial of the OX40 agonist ivuxolimab. The CDR3 protein is CASGPGQSTDTQYF. In DNA, the CDR3 is TGTGCTAGTGGACCGGGACAAAGCACAGATACGCAGTATTTT.